The 30 T cell receptor beta chains given below trace back to one sample, sequenced in a study of long-term antiretroviral therapy in people with HIV. Survey-level resolution applied to immunoSEQ assay v3.0. The method was immunoSEQ multiplex PCR; TCRdb's version includes in-frame clones alone and lacks a portion of them. The table shows about 25,000 clones, with 76% occurring only once. The source was unsorted PBMCs, collected 1.1 years before starting antiretroviral therapy. The receptors stem from a woman aged 40 to 50 with HIV.

This clone was seen more than once but under ten times. The J gene is TRBJ1-5, the V gene TRBV19; 7 nucleotides agree with TRBD1. V gave up 10 bases and J gave up 7 bases; unmatched junction bases: 13. CDR1 is LNHDA, CDR2 SQIVND, per germline (reference sequence). The CDR3 has 14 amino acids. DNA for the CDR3: TGTGCCACTAAAGAGGTGGACAGGAACCAGCCCCAGCATTTT. Translating gives CATKEVDRNQPQHF.

The genes are TRBV29-1 and TRBJ2-7, with no clear D. The CDR3 is made up of 15 amino acids. Between the trimmed V and J ends, which lost 0 bases and 2 bases, there was a span of 14 bases. Germline lookup yields CDR1 SQVTM and CDR2 ANQGSEA. CDR3 DNA sequence: TGCAGCGTTGAAGATGGAGACCTGGGCACCTACGAGCAGTACTTC. The encoded protein is CSVEDGDLGTYEQYF.

The rearrangement uses TRBV9 and TRBJ1-6; D is unresolved. The V end lost 0 bases, the J end lost 15 bases, and 13 bases lay between the germline ends. Germline CDR1 SGDLS, CDR2 YYNGEE. The CDR3 runs to 13 residues. CDR3 coding DNA: TGTGCCAGCAGCGTAGCCCACGGGCCCTTCCTCCACTTT. Encoded protein: CASSVAHGPFLHF. The whole variable domain, filled in from reference TRBV9 and TRBJ1-6, reads DSGVTQTPKHLITATGQRVTLRCSPRSGDLSVYWYQQSLDQGLQFLIQYYNGEERAKGNILERFSAQQFPDLHSELNLSSLELGDSALYFCASSVAHGPFLHFGNGTRLTVT.

The V call is TRBV5-1, the J call TRBJ2-2; 9 bases are a match to TRBD2. The CDR3 contains 16 residues. In germline, CDR1 is SGHRS, CDR2 YFSETQ. V dropped 3 bases and J dropped 4; count of bases not matched to a gene: 7. The CDR3 nucleotides read TGCGCCAGCAGCTGGATAGCGGGGGTAGGCACCGGGGAGCTGTTTTTT. It encodes CASSWIAGVGTGELFF.

In this sample, this clone turned up once. The V call is TRBV29-1, the J call TRBJ1-2; D is undetermined. The CDR3 is made up of 10 amino acids. CDR1 and CDR2 (germline): SQVTM, ANQGSEA. V lost 6 bases and J 6 bases, leaving 8 bases between the germline ends. For the CDR3, the DNA is TGCAGCGTCTACAGAAATGGCTACACCTTC. It specifies CSVYRNGYTF.

The chain recombines TRBV11-2 with TRBJ2-7, with TRBD1 matching over 7 bases. In germline, CDR1 is SGHAT, CDR2 FQNNGV. CDR3 length: 16 amino acids. Trimming at V came to 5 bases and at J to 0 bases, leaving 10 bases not matched to a gene. The CDR3 bases are TGTGCCAGCAGCCCCGCCCGGTGGGACAGCTCCTACGAGCAGTACTTC. This codes for CASSPARWDSSYEQYF.

This sequence joins TRBV7-9 and TRBJ2-5, with TRBD2 matching 13 bases. The germline V gene has CDR1 SEHNR and CDR2 FQNEAQ (reference sequence). This CDR3 has 16 residues. After removal of 7 bases from V and 3 bases from J, the junction contained 8 bases not matched to a gene. CDR3 amino acids: CASTFLGLAGKETQYF. The DNA for the CDR3 is TGTGCCAGCACCTTTTTGGGACTAGCGGGGAAAGAGACCCAGTACTTC.

The genes are TRBV4-1 and TRBJ2-1, with unresolved D. The CDR3 contains 14 residues. Trimming pared 0 bases from V and 2 bases from J, leaving 5 bases between. Per the germline V gene, CDR1 is MGHRA and CDR2 is YSYEKL. The CDR3 DNA sequence: TGCGCCAGCAGCCAAGATCCGACCTACAATGAGCAGTTCTTC. This encodes CASSQDPTYNEQFF.

The rearrangement joins TRBV28 to TRBJ2-5, with TRBD2 matching 8 bases. V was clipped by 10 bases and J by 1 base; unmatched bases: 14. CDR3 length equals 16 residues. Germline CDR1 MDHEN, CDR2 SYDVKM. The CDR3 is CATHGGRGDSQETQYF. As DNA, the CDR3 is TGTGCCACCCACGGGGGGCGGGGGGACTCCCAAGAGACCCAGTACTTC.

This clone has more than one count but fewer than ten. The chain carries TRBV11-3 and TRBJ1-1; no reliable D call. The CDR3 totals 15 residues. V was shortened by 4 bases and J by 8 bases, with 20 bases between the two germline ends. Per the germline V gene, CDR1 is SGHNT and CDR2 is YENEEA. The CDR3 DNA sequence: TGTGCCAGCAGCTCCTCGTTCGCTTGGGGATACGAAGCTTTCTTT. The encoded protein is CASSSSFAWGYEAFF. The full variable domain, completed using reference TRBV11-3 and TRBJ1-1, is EAGVVQSPRYKIIEKKQPVAFWCNPISGHNTLYWYLQNLGQGPELLIRYENEEAVDDSQLPKDRFSAERLKGVDSTLKIQPAELGDSAVYLCASSSSFAWGYEAFFGQGTRLTVV.

This chain links TRBV9 with TRBJ1-2, with TRBD1 as a possible D gene (6 bases). The CDR3 has 17 residues. V was trimmed by 4 bases and J by 1 base, leaving 20 bases between them. Looked up from germline, CDR1 is SGDLS and CDR2 is YYNGEE. CDR3 residues: CASSFGGGRRINYGYTF. The CDR3 nucleotides are TGTGCCAGCAGCTTCGGAGGGGGACGTAGGATTAACTATGGCTACACCTTC.

This chain joins TRBV9 and TRBJ1-3; D ambiguous. CDR3 length: 12 amino acids. Trimming left V 6 bases short and J 4 bases short, with 8 bases between. The germline V gene has CDR1 SGDLS and CDR2 YYNGEE. The CDR3 protein is CASTRAGNTIYF. Here the CDR3 DNA reads TGTGCCAGCACGAGAGCCGGAAACACCATATATTTT.

The genes are TRBV19 and TRBJ1-2; D ambiguous. The CDR3 runs 14 residues. The V end was cut by 3 bases, the J end by 4 bases, with 12 bases between. Germline CDR1 is LNHDA and CDR2 is SQIVND (reference sequence). The CDR3 DNA reads as TGTGCCAGTAGTATCGAGCTCACGCTCTATGGCTACACCTTC. Its protein is CASSIELTLYGYTF.

Concerning this clone itself: One end of the junction does not line up with germline, which may come from a read error. V usage is TRBV11-1 and J usage is TRBJ1-3; D uncertain. This CDR3 region has 12 residues. Per the germline V gene, CDR1 is SGHAT and CDR2 is FQDESV (reference sequence). This CDR3 is CASSLVPGDEHF. The CDR3 bases are TGTGCCAGCAGCTTGGTCCCGGGAGACGAGCATTTT.

This chain links TRBV6-5 with TRBJ2-5; 9 nucleotides line up with TRBD1. Per germline, CDR1 MNHEY and CDR2 SVGAGI. The CDR3 totals 15 residues. V trimming: 6 bases; J trimming: 5 bases; junction bases outside the gene matches: 10. The CDR3, as DNA: TGTGCCAGCAGGCTTTCCGGGACAGGGAGGGAGACCCAGTACTTC. It yields the protein CASRLSGTGRETQYF.

The chain has TRBV11-2 and TRBJ2-2; D unclear. The CDR3 covers 15 residues. Germline V gives CDR1 SGHAT, CDR2 FQNNGV. The V gene lost 1 base and the J gene lost 3 bases, with 9 bases spanning the gap. The CDR3 region is CASSLALPDTGELFF. CDR3 bases: TGTGCCAGCAGCTTAGCCCTACCTGACACCGGGGAGCTGTTTTTT.

The chain employs TRBV4-1 and TRBJ2-2; D is unclear. The V end lost 1 base, the J end lost 6 bases, and 12 bases lay between the germline ends. This CDR3 has 15 residues. Germline V gene data show CDR1 as MGHRA and CDR2 as YSYEKL. The CDR3 DNA is TGCGCCAGCAGCCAAGCCGCTATTGACTCCGGGGAGCTGTTTTTT. Encoded protein: CASSQAAIDSGELFF.

The chain carries TRBV5-1 and TRBJ2-7; D may match TRBD1 or TRBD2 (6 bases each). CDR1 and CDR2 (germline): SGHRS, YFSETQ. V lost 4 bases and J lost 7, with 12 bases in between. The CDR3 covers 12 residues. For the CDR3, the DNA is TGCGCCAGCAGCACGGGGGCGGGGGAGCAGTACTTC. Its translation: CASSTGAGEQYF.

This chain uses TRBV5-1 with TRBJ2-1; D unresolved. The CDR3 runs 12 residues. V was trimmed by 0 bases and J by 7 bases, leaving 5 bases between them. Germline CDR1 SGHRS, CDR2 YFSETQ. The CDR3 loop is CASSLEPNEQFF. Here the CDR3 DNA reads TGCGCCAGCAGCTTGGAGCCAAATGAGCAGTTCTTC. The full variable domain, rest sourced from reference TRBV5-1 and TRBJ2-1, is KAGVTQTPRYLIKTRGQQVTLSCSPISGHRSVSWYQQTPGQGLQFLFEYFSETQRNKGNFPGRFSGRQFSNSRSEMNVSTLELGDSALYLCASSLEPNEQFFGPGTRLTVL.

V usage is TRBV2 and J usage is TRBJ1-2; tentative D call: TRBD1 (6 bases). The CDR3 extends over 14 amino acids. Germline V gene sequence: CDR1 SNHLY, CDR2 FYNNEI. V was cut by 1 base and J by 5 bases, with 11 bases left in between. The CDR3 loop is CASSEGTGAYGYTF. The CDR3 region has the DNA TGTGCCAGCAGTGAAGGAACGGGGGCGTATGGCTACACCTTC.

CDR3 bases: TGTGCCAGCCAAGGGACTAACTCCTACGAGCAGTACTTC. It is translated as CASQGTNSYEQYF. The V and J genes are TRBV27 and TRBJ2-7; 7 positions agree with TRBD2. V shed 8 bases and J 0 bases; nucleotides not matched to a gene: 4. The CDR3 sequence is 13 residues long. CDR1 and CDR2 (germline): MNHEY, SMNVEV (reference sequence).

The chain joins TRBV11-3 to TRBJ2-1, with 11 bases lining up with TRBD2. Looked up from germline, CDR1 is SGHNT and CDR2 is YENEEA. V lost 2 bases and J lost 4; bases outside the gene matches: 1. The CDR3 is 15 amino acids. The CDR3 region is CASSLTSGSYNEQFF. CDR3 sequence (DNA): TGTGCCAGCAGCTTAACTAGCGGGAGTTACAATGAGCAGTTCTTC.

The chain joins TRBV5-6 to TRBJ2-7; D unclear. V shed 4 bases and J shed 9 bases, with 17 bases lying between them. This CDR3 has 13 residues. The germline V gene encodes CDR1 SGHDT and CDR2 YYEEEE. The CDR3 sequence is CASSLPNGDSQYF. CDR3 DNA sequence: TGTGCCAGCAGCCTCCCAAACGGAGATTCGCAGTACTTC.

V usage is TRBV30 and J usage is TRBJ1-2, with TRBD1 matching 8 bases. Looked up from germline, CDR1 is GTSNPN and CDR2 is SVGIG (reference sequence). Trimming took 8 bases from V and 5 from J; bases not matched to a gene: 10. This CDR3 comprises 13 residues. CDR3 in amino acids: CARGQGIGYGYTF. CDR3 sequence (DNA): TGTGCCCGAGGACAGGGAATAGGGTATGGCTACACCTTC.

The chain combines TRBV6-1 with TRBJ2-1; possibly TRBD1 for D (6 bases). Germline CDR1 is MNHNS and CDR2 is SASEGT. The CDR3 runs 12 residues. Trimming removed 3 bases at V and 10 bases at J, with 10 bases between. The CDR3 sequence: CASSESRGEQFF. CDR3 DNA sequence: TGTGCCAGCAGTGAGAGTAGGGGGGAGCAGTTCTTC.

This chain connects TRBV6-5 to TRBJ1-2, with 7 bases matching TRBD1. There are 13 residues in the CDR3. The V gene's germline CDR1 is MNHEY and CDR2 SVGAGI. With 6 bases clipped from V and 6 bases from J, the junction kept 7 bases outside the gene matches. CDR3 region: CASRGDRSNGYTF. DNA for the CDR3: TGTGCCAGCAGGGGGGACAGATCAAATGGCTACACCTTC.

DNA of the CDR3: TGTGCCAGCAGCTTGGCCCGGGCCACTTCTTATGGCTACACCTTC. This translates into CASSLARATSYGYTF. The chain combines TRBV5-6 with TRBJ1-2; the D is unclear. This CDR3 is built from 15 residues. V was cut by 0 bases and J by 5 bases, with 14 bases left in between. Germline V gene data show CDR1 as SGHDT and CDR2 as YYEEEE.

The gene calls are TRBV5-6 and TRBJ1-1, with 9 nucleotides matching TRBD1. Germline V gene data show CDR1 as SGHDT and CDR2 as YYEEEE. The V and J ends lost 6 bases and 4 bases, in that order; junction bases with no gene match: 16. The CDR3 runs 17 residues. The CDR3 region has the DNA TGTGCCAGCACTTCCCTTCCGGGACAGGGCGAATCCACTGAAGCTTTCTTT. Translation gives CASTSLPGQGESTEAFF.

CDR3 sequence reads: CASSTYSYEQYF. CDR3 coding DNA: TGTGCCAGCAGTACATACTCCTACGAGCAGTACTTC. The J gene is TRBJ2-7, the V gene TRBV2; D unclear. This CDR3 spans 12 amino acids. Germline V CDR1 and CDR2: SNHLY, FYNNEI. V was cut by 5 bases and J by 0 bases, with 5 bases left in between.

The chain links TRBV4-2 to TRBJ2-7; 8 bases fit TRBD2. CDR1 and CDR2 from the germline V gene are LGHNA and YNFKEQ. The CDR3 runs to 15 residues. The V segment lost 2 bases and the J segment 0 bases; nucleotides outside the gene matches: 3. Written as DNA, the CDR3 is TGTGCCAGCAGCCAAACGCGGGGGGTCTCCTACGAGCAGTACTTC. Protein: CASSQTRGVSYEQYF.